A selection of T cell receptor beta chains follows, all from one sample in a study of CD8+ T cells in alopecia areata. Data came from immunoSEQ multiplex PCR; TCRdb stores just in-frame clones and leaves some out. The sample lists 110,000 to 150,000 clones, about 59% occurring once. The sequencing here drew on CD8+ T cells sorted from blood, taken at week 4, from a patient treated with tofacitinib. The receptors were gathered from a human donor with alopecia areata. Both conserved end residues are part of each CDR3. The order of the fields is V gene, clone size, J gene, D gene, CDR3 DNA, CDR3 protein. The D gene is left open where the match is weak. The size field is filled for only some rows; it gives once, few, many or a size class.

TRBV13	.	TRBJ2-7	TRBD1	TGTGCCAGCAGCCGGTTTGGGACAGGGTTCTACGAGCAGTACTTC	CASSRFGTGFYEQYF
TRBV6-4	.	TRBJ2-3	.	TGTGCCAGCAGTAACAGGGCGGGGGTAGGAGATACGCAGTATTTT	CASSNRAGVGDTQYF
TRBV5-1	.	TRBJ2-3	.	TGCGCCAGCAGCTTGGAGAGTTTCACAGATACGCAGTATTTT	CASSLESFTDTQYF
TRBV2	.	TRBJ1-5	.	TGTGCCAGCGGGGCGGATCAGCCCCAGCATTTT	CASGADQPQHF
TRBV5-6	.	TRBJ2-7	.	TGTGCCAGCAGCTACGGGGGTGGGTCCTACGAGCAGTACTTC	CASSYGGGSYEQYF
TRBV2	.	TRBJ1-5	TRBD1	TGTGCCAGCAACGGACAGGGGGCATCGGGTCAGCCCCAGCATTTT	CASNGQGASGQPQHF
TRBV6-6	.	TRBJ1-2	.	TGTGCCACTAACTATGGCTACACCTTC	CATNYGYTF
TRBV5-5	few	TRBJ1-1	.	TGTGCCAGCACCCTTGGTGCAGAAAACACTGAAGCTTTCTTT	CASTLGAENTEAFF
TRBV5-4	.	TRBJ2-4	.	TGTGCCAGCAGCCACTTAGGGGATGAAAACATTCAGTACTTC	CASSHLGDENIQYF
TRBV4-1	.	TRBJ2-7	.	TGCGCCAGCAGCCAAGGGGGGGTTGGCGGGCTTACCTACGAGCAGTACTTC	CASSQGGVGGLTYEQYF
TRBV19	.	TRBJ1-4	TRBD1	TGTGCCAGTAGTATAGCGACAGGGGTGAATGAAAAACTGTTTTTT	CASSIATGVNEKLFF
TRBV27	.	TRBJ2-2	TRBD1	TGTGCCAGCAGTACCACCGCCTGGACAGGGGACGGGGAGCTGTTTTTT	CASSTTAWTGDGELFF
TRBV6-1	.	TRBJ1-5	.	TGTGCCAGCAGTGAGGTGAGCCAGCCCCAGCATTTT	CASSEVSQPQHF
TRBV7-8	few	TRBJ1-5	.	TGTGCCAGCAGCGCCACGGACCGAAGAACAGCCCAGCATTTT	CASSATDRRTAQHF
TRBV30	.	TRBJ1-1	.	TGTGCCTGGAGTGCCCAGGGGTGGGCTGAAGCTTTCTTT	CAWSAQGWAEAFF
TRBV7-9	few	TRBJ2-3	.	TGTGCCAGCAGCGAAGGCACAGATACGCAGTATTTT	CASSEGTDTQYF
TRBV9	.	TRBJ2-3	.	TGTGCCAGCAGCGTATCACGTCTAGGTTATAGCACAGATACGCAGTATTTT	CASSVSRLGYSTDTQYF
TRBV18	.	TRBJ2-5	.	TGTGCCAGCTCATTGTATCCAGGGAGGCCAATGGAGACCCAGTACTTC	CASSLYPGRPMETQYF
TRBV7-9	.	TRBJ1-6	TRBD1	TGTGCCAGCAGTTGGGACAGGGGTTCACCCCTCCACTTT	CASSWDRGSPLHF
TRBV19	few	TRBJ2-2	.	TGTGCCAGTAGTATAGAAGAGGGTTCCGGGGAGCTGTTTTTT	CASSIEEGSGELFF
TRBV13	.	TRBJ2-5	TRBD1	TGTGCCAGCAGTACGGCGGGGACAGGGGGAGAGACCCAGTACTTC	CASSTAGTGGETQYF
TRBV29-1	.	TRBJ1-4	.	TGCAGCGTGATTTTGGGAGGCGGAAAACTGTTTTTT	CSVILGGGKLFF
TRBV10-3	.	TRBJ2-7	.	TGTGCCACCGCCCCAGGGGACGAGCAGTACTTC	CATAPGDEQYF
TRBV10-3	.	TRBJ2-5	.	TGTGCCTCCGCCCCAGGACTCACCGAGGCAGAGACCCAGTACTTC	CASAPGLTEAETQYF
TRBV11-2	.	TRBJ2-5	TRBD1	TGTGCCAGCAGCTTAGATCGGGGACAGGGACAAGAGACCCAGTACTTC	CASSLDRGQGQETQYF
TRBV14	few	TRBJ2-7	.	TGTGCCAGCAGCCAAGAACAGGGTATCGTCTACGAGCAGTACTTC	CASSQEQGIVYEQYF
TRBV27	.	TRBJ2-2	TRBD2	TGTGCCAGCAGGACTAGCGGGGAGGGCACCGGGGAGCTGTTTTTT	CASRTSGEGTGELFF
TRBV2	.	TRBJ2-2	TRBD1	TGTGCCAGCATTGGTTTATCGGGACAGACGAACACCGGGGAGCTGTTTTTT	CASIGLSGQTNTGELFF
TRBV10-3	.	TRBJ2-5	.	TGTGCCATCAGGGAGGACACCAACCAAGAGACCCAGTACTTC	CAIREDTNQETQYF
TRBV6-1	.	TRBJ1-2	.	TGTGCCAGCAGTTCCCCGGACAAGACGGAGGGTGGCTACACCTTC	CASSSPDKTEGGYTF
TRBV6-1	.	TRBJ2-1	TRBD2	TGTGCCAGCAGTGATCTAGCGGGGGTCCCCTCCTACAATGAGCAGTTCTTC	CASSDLAGVPSYNEQFF
TRBV4-2	few	TRBJ1-2	TRBD1	TGTGCCAGCAGCCCCCCAGGGGGTGGCTATGGCTACACCTTC	CASSPPGGGYGYTF
TRBV6-4	few	TRBJ2-1	.	TGTGCCAGCAGTCCCCAGACTAACAATGAGCAGTTCTTC	CASSPQTNNEQFF
TRBV29-1	few	TRBJ2-5	.	TGCAGCGCCTTAGGAGGGTCGGAGACCCAGTACTTC	CSALGGSETQYF
TRBV30	.	TRBJ2-7	.	TGTGCCTGGAGCGTACGGATATACGAGCAGTACTTC	CAWSVRIYEQYF
TRBV7-8	.	TRBJ2-7	TRBD1	TGTGCCAGCAGCAGACAGGGGGAACACGAGCAGTACTTC	CASSRQGEHEQYF
TRBV5-8	medium-sized	TRBJ2-7	.	TGTGCCAGCACCCCCGGGAACTACGAGCAGTACTTC	CASTPGNYEQYF
TRBV5-1	.	TRBJ2-2	.	TGCGCCAGCAGCTTGGCTCAAACCGGGGAGCTGTTTTTT	CASSLAQTGELFF
TRBV7-2	.	TRBJ2-1	.	TGTGCCAGCTCTGATGGTAGGGGTAATGAGCAGTTCTTC	CASSDGRGNEQFF
TRBV29-1	few	TRBJ2-1	.	TGCAGCGTTCTAGGGGGAAGCTCCTACAATGAGCAGTTCTTC	CSVLGGSSYNEQFF
TRBV6-1	.	TRBJ2-6	.	TGTGCCAGCAGTCAAGGGTTGGGGGCCAACGTCCTGACTTTC	CASSQGLGANVLTF
TRBV4-1	.	TRBJ2-7	.	TGCGCCAGCAGCCAAGACCTTAGCGACTACGAGCAGTACTTC	CASSQDLSDYEQYF
TRBV15	once	TRBJ2-7	.	TGTGCCACCAGCAGGGCCCAGGGGGGGTCCAACGAGCAGTACTTC	CATSRAQGGSNEQYF
TRBV9	.	TRBJ1-5	.	TGTGCCAGCAGCGTCTACGGCAATCAGCCCCAGCATTTT	CASSVYGNQPQHF
TRBV27	.	TRBJ1-2	TRBD1	TGTGCCAGTGGGACAGGGATAAACTATGGCTACACCTTC	CASGTGINYGYTF